By share, the clone carrying this TCR beta chain ranks as medium-sized. Its target is unknown. These data originate in a study of cytomegalovirus exposure and HLA in healthy donors. Overall study: In a later analysis, the 100 to 150 validation repertoires were reported to have used the same platform as the 600 to 800 first-cohort repertoires. Study findings and constraints: Some TCR beta chains (roughly 160 of them) were listed as cytomegalovirus-associated. The tendency of first-cohort TCR clusters to co-occur in the 90 to 150 validation repertoires was the finding of a later analysis. The CMV antigen specificity of a few CMV-associated chains was confirmed through in vitro analysis.

The CDR3 spans 15 residues. CDR1 and CDR2 from the germline V gene are GTSNPN and SVGIG (reference sequence). Trimming removed 0 bases from V and 4 bases from J; junction bases left unmatched: 4. This table comes from immunoSEQ multiplex PCR, and its TCRdb copy is limited to in-frame clones, with some not included. This table has 100,000 to 150,000 clones, about 82% appearing once. The origin of this receptor is a man aged 18 to 29 in good health and CMV-seronegative. Sequencing was performed on PBMCs. The chain employs TRBV30 and TRBJ2-1; 9 bases are a match to TRBD2. The CDR3 loop reads CAWSVVAGVYNEQFF. The CDR3 region has the DNA TGTGCCTGGAGTGTGGTAGCGGGGGTGTACAATGAGCAGTTCTTC.